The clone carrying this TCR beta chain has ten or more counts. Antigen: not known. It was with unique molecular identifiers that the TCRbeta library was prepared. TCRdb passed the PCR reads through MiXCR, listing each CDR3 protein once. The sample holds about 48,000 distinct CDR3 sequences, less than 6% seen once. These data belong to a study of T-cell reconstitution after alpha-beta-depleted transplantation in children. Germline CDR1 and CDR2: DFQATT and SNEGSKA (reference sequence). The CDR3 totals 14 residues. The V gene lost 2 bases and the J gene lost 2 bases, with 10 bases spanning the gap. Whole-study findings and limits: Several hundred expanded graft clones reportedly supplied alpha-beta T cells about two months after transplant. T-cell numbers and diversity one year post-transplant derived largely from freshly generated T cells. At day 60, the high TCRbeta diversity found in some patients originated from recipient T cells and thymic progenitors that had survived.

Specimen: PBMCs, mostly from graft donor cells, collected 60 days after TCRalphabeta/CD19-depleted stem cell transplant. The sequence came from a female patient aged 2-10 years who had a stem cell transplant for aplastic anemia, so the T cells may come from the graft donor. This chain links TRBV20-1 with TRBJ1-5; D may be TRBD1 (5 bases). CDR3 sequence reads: CSARRGLGNQPQHF. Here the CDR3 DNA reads TGCAGTGCTAGAAGGGGCTTGGGCAATCAGCCCCAGCATTTT.